This record concerns one T cell receptor (beta chain) sequence. Peripheral blood genomic DNA, not sorted cells or RNA, was the template. Multiplex touch-down PCR with TRB-A/B primers amplified rearranged V-D-J TRB sequences. Each CDR3 protein gets one entry after TCRdb re-called the multiplex PCR reads with MiXCR. The table includes 8,400 or so distinct CDR3 sequences, less than 55% detected once. This sample was taken from a study of T cell repertoires in aging, cancer and after chemotherapy. Across the whole study: Healthy donor repertoires were recorded over several months to years and showed clear clonal overlap.

Germline-derived CDR1 and CDR2 are MNHEY and SVGAGI. This CDR3 region has 13 residues. With V trimmed by 6 bases and J by 8 bases, 6 bases remained unmatched. The sequence was obtained from a human donor in good health. Specimen: blood. This chain connects TRBV6-5 to TRBJ2-1; 8 positions match TRBD1. As DNA, the CDR3 is TGTGCCAGCAGCCGGACAGGGTTCGATGAGCAGTTCTTC. This translates into CASSRTGFDEQFF.